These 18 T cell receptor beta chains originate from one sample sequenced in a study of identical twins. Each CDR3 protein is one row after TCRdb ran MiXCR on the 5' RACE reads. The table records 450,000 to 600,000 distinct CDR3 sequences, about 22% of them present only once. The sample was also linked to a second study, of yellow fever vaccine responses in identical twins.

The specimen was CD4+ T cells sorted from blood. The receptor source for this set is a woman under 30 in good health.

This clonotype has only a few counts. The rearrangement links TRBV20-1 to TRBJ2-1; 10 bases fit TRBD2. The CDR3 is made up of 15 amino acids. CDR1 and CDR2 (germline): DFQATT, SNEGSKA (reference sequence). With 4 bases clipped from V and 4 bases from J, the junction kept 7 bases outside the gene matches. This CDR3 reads CSAKASSGGYNEQFF. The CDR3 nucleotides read TGCAGTGCTAAAGCCTCTAGCGGGGGTTACAATGAGCAGTTCTTC.

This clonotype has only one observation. CDR3 protein: CASSIGTSGRAVGEQFF. The CDR3 DNA is TGTGCCAGTAGTATAGGTACTAGCGGGAGGGCCGTGGGTGAGCAGTTCTTC. This rearrangement joins TRBV19 to TRBJ2-1, with 13 bases identical to TRBD2. Losses at the gene ends were 1 base for V and 9 bases for J; bases not matched to a gene: 9. Germline-derived CDR1 and CDR2 are LNHDA and SQIVND (reference sequence). This CDR3 is 17 amino acids long.

CDR3 residues: CASSSTSGITDTQYF. CDR3 in DNA: TGTGCCAGCAGCTCTACTAGCGGGATCACCGATACGCAGTATTTT. The chain employs TRBV7-6 and TRBJ2-3; 10 bases match TRBD2. Trimming removed 4 bases from V and 6 bases from J; junction bases left unmatched: 7. Germline CDR1 and CDR2: SGHVS and FNYEAQ. The CDR3 totals 15 residues.

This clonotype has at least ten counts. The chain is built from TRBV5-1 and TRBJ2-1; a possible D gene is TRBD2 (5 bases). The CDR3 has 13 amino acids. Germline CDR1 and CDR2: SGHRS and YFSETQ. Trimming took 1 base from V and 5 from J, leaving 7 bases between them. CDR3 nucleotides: TGCGCCAGCAGCTTGTACGGGGACAATGAGCAGTTCTTC. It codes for CASSLYGDNEQFF.

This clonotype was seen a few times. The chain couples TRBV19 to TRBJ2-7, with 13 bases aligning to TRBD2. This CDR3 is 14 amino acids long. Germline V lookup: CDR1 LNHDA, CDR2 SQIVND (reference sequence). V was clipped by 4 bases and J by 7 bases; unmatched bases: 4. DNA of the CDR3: TGTGCCAGTAGTAGGACTAGCGGGAGCTGGGAGCAGTACTTC. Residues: CASSRTSGSWEQYF.

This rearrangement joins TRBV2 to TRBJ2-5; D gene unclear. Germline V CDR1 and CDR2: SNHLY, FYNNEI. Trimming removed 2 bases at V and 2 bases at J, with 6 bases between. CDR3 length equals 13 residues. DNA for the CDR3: TGTGCCAGCAGTGAATACGGACAAGAGACCCAGTACTTC. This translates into CASSEYGQETQYF. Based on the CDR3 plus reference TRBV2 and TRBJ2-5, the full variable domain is EPEVTQTPSHQVTQMGQEVILRCVPISNHLYFYWYRQILGQKVEFLVSFYNNEISEKSEIFDDQFSVERPDGSNFTLKIRSTKLEDSAMYFCASSEYGQETQYFGPGTRLLVL.

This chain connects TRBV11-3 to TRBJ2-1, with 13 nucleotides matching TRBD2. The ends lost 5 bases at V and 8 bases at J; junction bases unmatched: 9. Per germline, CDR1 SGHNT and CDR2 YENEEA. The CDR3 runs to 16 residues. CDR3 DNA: TGTGCCAGCAGCAGCCAGACTAGCGGGGGGAGGTATGAGCAGTTCTTC. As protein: CASSSQTSGGRYEQFF.

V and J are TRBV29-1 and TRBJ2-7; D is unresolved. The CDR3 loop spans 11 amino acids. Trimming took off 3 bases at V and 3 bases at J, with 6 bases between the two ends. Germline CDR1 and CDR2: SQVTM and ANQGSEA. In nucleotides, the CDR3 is TGCAGCGTTGATGACAACTACGAGCAGTACTTC. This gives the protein CSVDDNYEQYF.

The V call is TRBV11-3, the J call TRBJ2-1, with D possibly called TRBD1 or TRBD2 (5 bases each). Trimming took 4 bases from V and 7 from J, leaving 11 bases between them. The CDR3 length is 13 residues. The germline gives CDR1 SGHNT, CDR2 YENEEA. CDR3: CASSSGTENEQFF. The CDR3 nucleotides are TGTGCCAGCAGCTCCGGGACCGAGAATGAGCAGTTCTTC.

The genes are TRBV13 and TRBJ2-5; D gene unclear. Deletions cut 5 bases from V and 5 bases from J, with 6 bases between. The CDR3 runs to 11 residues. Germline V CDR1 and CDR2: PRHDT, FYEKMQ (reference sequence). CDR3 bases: TGTGCCAGCAGCGCCTGGGAGACCCAGTACTTC. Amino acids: CASSAWETQYF.

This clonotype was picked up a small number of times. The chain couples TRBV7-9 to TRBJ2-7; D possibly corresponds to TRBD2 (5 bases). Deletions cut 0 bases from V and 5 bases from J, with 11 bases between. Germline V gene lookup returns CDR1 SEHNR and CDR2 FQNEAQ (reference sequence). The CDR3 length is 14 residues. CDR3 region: CASSLALARDEQYF. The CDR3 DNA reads TGTGCCAGCAGCTTAGCCCTAGCCCGGGACGAGCAGTACTTC.

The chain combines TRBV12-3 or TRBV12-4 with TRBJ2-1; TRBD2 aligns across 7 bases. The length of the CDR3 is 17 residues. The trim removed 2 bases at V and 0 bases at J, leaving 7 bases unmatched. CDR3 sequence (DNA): TGTGCCAGCAGTTTAAGTCTAGCGGCTCCCTCCTACAATGAGCAGTTCTTC. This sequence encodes CASSLSLAAPSYNEQFF.

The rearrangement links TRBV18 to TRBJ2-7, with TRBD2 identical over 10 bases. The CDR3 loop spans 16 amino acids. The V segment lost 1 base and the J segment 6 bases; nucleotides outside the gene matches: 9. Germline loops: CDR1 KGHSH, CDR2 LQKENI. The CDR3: CASSPRASGSFSEQYF. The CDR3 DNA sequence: TGTGCCAGCTCACCACGGGCTAGCGGGAGTTTTAGCGAGCAGTACTTC. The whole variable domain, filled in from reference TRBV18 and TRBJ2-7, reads NAGVMQNPRHLVRRRGQEARLRCSPMKGHSHVYWYRQLPEEGLKFMVYLQKENIIDESGMPKERFSAEFPKEGPSILRIQQVVRGDSAAYFCASSPRASGSFSEQYFGPGTRLTVT.

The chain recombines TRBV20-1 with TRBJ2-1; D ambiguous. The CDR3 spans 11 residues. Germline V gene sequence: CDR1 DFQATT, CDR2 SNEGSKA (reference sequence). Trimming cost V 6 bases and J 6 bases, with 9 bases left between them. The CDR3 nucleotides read TGCAGTGCCAGCCGGGCCAATGAGCAGTTCTTC. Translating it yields CSASRANEQFF.

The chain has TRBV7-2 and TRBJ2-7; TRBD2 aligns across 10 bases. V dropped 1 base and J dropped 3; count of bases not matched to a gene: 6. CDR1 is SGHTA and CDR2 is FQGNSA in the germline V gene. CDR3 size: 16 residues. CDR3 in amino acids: CASSLVRLAGDYEQYF. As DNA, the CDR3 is TGTGCCAGCAGCTTAGTACGCCTAGCGGGAGACTACGAGCAGTACTTC.

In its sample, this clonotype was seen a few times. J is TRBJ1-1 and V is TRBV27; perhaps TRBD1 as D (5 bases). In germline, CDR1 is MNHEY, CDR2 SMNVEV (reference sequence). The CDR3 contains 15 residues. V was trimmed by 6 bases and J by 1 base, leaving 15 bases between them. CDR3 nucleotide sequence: TGTGCCAGCAGGAGGGTGGGGGGACCGAACACTGAAGCTTTCTTT. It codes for CASRRVGGPNTEAFF.

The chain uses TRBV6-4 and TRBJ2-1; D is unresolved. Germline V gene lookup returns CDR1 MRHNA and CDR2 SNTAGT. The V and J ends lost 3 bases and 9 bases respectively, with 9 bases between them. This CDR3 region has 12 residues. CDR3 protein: CASSDGGAEQFF. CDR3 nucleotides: TGTGCCAGCAGTGATGGCGGCGCTGAGCAGTTCTTC.

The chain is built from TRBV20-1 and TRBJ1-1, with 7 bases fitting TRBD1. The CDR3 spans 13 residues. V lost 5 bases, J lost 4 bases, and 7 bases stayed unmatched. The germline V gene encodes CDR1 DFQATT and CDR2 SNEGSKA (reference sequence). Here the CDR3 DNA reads TGCAGTGCTCGCAGCAGGGGGAGCACTGAAGCTTTCTTT. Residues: CSARSRGSTEAFF.